The table lists the clone carrying this T cell receptor beta chain with a count of one. Its antigen remains unidentified. Germline and junction disagree at one end, which may indicate a read error. The CDR3 runs 14 residues. Germline CDR1 MNHNS, CDR2 SASEGT. TCRdb used MiXCR to reprocess the reads, holding one entry per CDR3 protein. This table holds around 900,000 distinct CDR3 sequences, 25% to 40% found once. This sample was taken from a study of T cell repertoires in cytomegalovirus infection. As for the study in general: An indication of both CMV infection and matching HLA type came from public TCR beta signatures. Study-wide points: CMV-specific HLA-C-restricted TCR beta clonotypes dominated the ex vivo response.

This receptor was identified in a human donor in good health (CMV status not recorded). Some clones in this sample may be carry-over from other donors' samples. Sequenced here: cultured CD8+ T cells from PBMCs, sampled from culture after CMV antigen stimulation. V and J are TRBV6-1 and TRBJ2-2; tentatively, D is TRBD2 (5 bases). The CDR3 DNA is TGTGCCAGCAGTGAACTCCTAAACGCCGGGGAGCCGTTTTTT. Encoded protein: CASSELLNAGEPFF.